The T cell receptor (beta chain) described here comes from a study of cytomegalovirus exposure and HLA in healthy donors. V was shortened by 7 bases and J by 6 bases, with 6 bases between the two germline ends. From germline, CDR1 is SEHNR and CDR2 FQNEAQ (reference sequence). The CDR3 is made up of 10 amino acids. Sequencing used immunoSEQ multiplex PCR; TCRdb keeps in-frame clones, though not all of them. The sample lists some 240,000 clones, more than 75% occurring once. The chain couples TRBV7-9 to TRBJ1-2, with unresolved D. The source material was PBMCs. This TCR derives from a woman aged 30 to 39 in good health and CMV-seropositive. In DNA form, the CDR3 reads TGTGCCAGCAAGGAGGATGGCTACACCTTC. Translation gives CASKEDGYTF.